The 21 T cell receptor beta chains in this list originate from one sample, sequenced in a study of T cell repertoires in cytomegalovirus infection. One entry per CDR3 protein results from TCRdb running MiXCR on the reads. The sample carries some 130,000 distinct CDR3 sequences, 8% to 9% recorded once. Sequencing input: PBMCs. The receptors derive from a human donor in good health (CMV status not recorded). Some clones in this sample may be carry-over from other donors' samples.

Ten or more counts support this clonotype. The chain uses TRBV19 and TRBJ1-1; D not resolved. Per germline, CDR1 LNHDA and CDR2 SQIVND (reference sequence). Trimming shortened V by 3 bases and J by 4 bases, and 9 bases separated the two germline ends. This CDR3 spans 13 amino acids. For the CDR3, the DNA is TGTGCCAGTAGTATTGCGGGGTCCACTGAAGCTTTCTTT. Translating gives CASSIAGSTEAFF.

There are many counts of this clonotype. J is TRBJ2-1 and V is TRBV2; 7 bases are shared with TRBD1. Germline V gene sequence: CDR1 SNHLY, CDR2 FYNNEI. The CDR3 consists of 15 residues. V shed 6 bases and J 0 bases; nucleotides not matched to a gene: 5. CDR3 region: CASRPTGSSYNEQFF. The CDR3, as DNA: TGTGCCAGCAGACCGACAGGGAGCTCCTACAATGAGCAGTTCTTC. The full variable domain, in which reference TRBV2 and TRBJ2-1 provide the parts outside the CDR3, is EPEVTQTPSHQVTQMGQEVILRCVPISNHLYFYWYRQILGQKVEFLVSFYNNEISEKSEIFDDQFSVERPDGSNFTLKIRSTKLEDSAMYFCASRPTGSSYNEQFFGPGTRLTVL.

This clonotype has at least ten counts. The CDR3 DNA is TGTGCCAGCAACCCAATTGGCAGGGGAAGCAATCAGCCCCAGCATTTT. Its translation: CASNPIGRGSNQPQHF. The chain is built from TRBV28 and TRBJ1-5; tentatively, D is TRBD1 (6 bases). Germline loops: CDR1 MDHEN, CDR2 SYDVKM. V was cut by 7 bases and J by 1 base, with 17 bases left in between. The CDR3 covers 16 residues.

Ten or more counts support this clonotype. V and J are TRBV7-2 and TRBJ2-1; D perhaps matches TRBD2 (5 bases). With 4 bases removed from V and 10 bases from J, the gap between germline ends came to 20 bases. The CDR3 extends over 15 amino acids. Per the germline V gene, CDR1 is SGHTA and CDR2 is FQGNSA. The CDR3 protein is CASSYPEGPKSEQFF. CDR3 nucleotides: TGTGCCAGCAGCTACCCCGAGGGTCCCAAGAGCGAGCAGTTCTTC.

This clonotype was seen at least ten times. The chain uses TRBV7-3 and TRBJ2-3; the D is unclear. Germline V CDR1 and CDR2: SGHTA, FQGTGA. The CDR3 extends over 11 amino acids. V lost 3 bases and J lost 5, with 3 bases in between. Here the CDR3 DNA reads TGTGCCAGCAGCTTCGGAGATACGCAGTATTTT. This sequence encodes CASSFGDTQYF. The full variable domain, completed using reference TRBV7-3 and TRBJ2-3, is GAGVSQTPSNKVTEKGKYVELRCDPISGHTALYWYRQSLGQGPEFLIYFQGTGAADDSGLPNDRFFAVRPEGSVSTLKIQRTERGDSAVYLCASSFGDTQYFGPGTRLTVL.

The chain uses TRBV12-3 or TRBV12-4 and TRBJ2-1; 7 nucleotides align to TRBD1. This CDR3 has 17 residues. Trimming took 0 bases from V and 0 from J; bases not matched to a gene: 5. CDR3 sequence reads: CASSLALKGASYNEQFF. Written as DNA, the CDR3 is TGTGCCAGCAGTTTAGCGCTGAAGGGGGCCTCCTACAATGAGCAGTTCTTC.

This clonotype occurred many times. The chain joins TRBV7-2 to TRBJ1-1; D gene unclear. V was shortened by 5 bases and J by 1 base, with 8 bases between the two germline ends. CDR3 length equals 13 residues. CDR1 is SGHTA, CDR2 FQGNSA, per germline. CDR3 DNA: TGTGCCAGCAGCGCGACACCGAACACTGAAGCTTTCTTT. This codes for CASSATPNTEAFF.

This clonotype was picked up many times. The chain joins TRBV3-1 to TRBJ1-6, with 9 bases matching TRBD1. From germline, CDR1 is LGHDT and CDR2 YNNKEL (reference sequence). This CDR3 has 14 amino acids. V shed 1 base, J shed 11 bases, and the junction held 3 bases outside the gene matches. The CDR3 nucleotides are TGTGCCAGCAGCCAAGGGACAGGGGATGCACCCCTCCACTTT. It yields the protein CASSQGTGDAPLHF.

Ten or more counts support this clonotype. The rearrangement uses TRBV28 and TRBJ2-7; D is ambiguous. CDR1 is MDHEN and CDR2 is SYDVKM in the germline V gene. The CDR3 consists of 15 residues. Between the trimmed V and J ends, which lost 2 bases and 0 bases, there was a span of 11 bases. CDR3 loop: CASSLGPLSSYEQYF. The CDR3 DNA follows: TGTGCCAGCAGTTTAGGGCCCTTGAGCTCCTACGAGCAGTACTTC.

Of note for this clonotype: A much larger clone differs by one base, so this may be a read error. The V call is TRBV14, the J call TRBJ2-7; maybe TRBD2 (5 bases). The CDR3 consists of 12 residues. In germline, CDR1 is SGHDN, CDR2 FVKESK. The CDR3 reads CAISHLAREQYF. The CDR3 DNA follows: TGTGCCATCAGCCACCTAGCTCGCGAGCAGTACTTC.

This chain links TRBV6-6 with TRBJ2-7; 9 bases line up with TRBD2. This CDR3 is built from 15 residues. Losses at the gene ends were 8 bases for V and 1 base for J; bases not matched to a gene: 9. CDR1 and CDR2 (germline): MNHNY, SVGAGI (reference sequence). CDR3 loop: CASGGRGGRSYEQYF. CDR3 DNA: TGTGCCAGCGGCGGGAGGGGGGGGAGATCCTACGAGCAGTACTTC.

The sample holds many counts of this clonotype. The chain joins TRBV4-2 to TRBJ2-3; TRBD2 aligns across 9 bases. Germline V gene data show CDR1 as LGHNA and CDR2 as YNFKEQ. V dropped 0 bases and J dropped 4; count of bases not matched to a gene: 8. The CDR3 runs to 17 residues. The chain's CDR3 is CASSQDEQAGGSDTQYF. CDR3 DNA: TGTGCCAGCAGCCAAGATGAGCAAGCGGGGGGTTCAGATACGCAGTATTTT.

This clonotype was seen more than once but under ten times. The genes are TRBV14 and TRBJ2-2; possible D gene TRBD1, 5 bases. V shed 1 base and J shed 0 bases, with 12 bases lying between them. CDR3 length: 17 amino acids. Germline values: CDR1 SGHDN, CDR2 FVKESK. CDR3 bases: TGTGCCAGCAGCCAAGCAATGACAGTTACGAACACCGGGGAGCTGTTTTTT. The encoded protein is CASSQAMTVTNTGELFF.

The V gene is TRBV5-6, the J gene TRBJ1-2, with D unresolved. V was cut by 4 bases and J by 6 bases, with 13 bases left in between. Germline lookup yields CDR1 SGHDT and CDR2 YYEEEE. The CDR3 totals 13 residues. The chain's CDR3 is CASSPRWQNGYTF. DNA for the CDR3: TGTGCCAGCAGCCCACGCTGGCAGAATGGCTACACCTTC.

This clonotype was seen ten or more times. The chain combines TRBV28 with TRBJ2-6; D unclear. There are 15 residues in the CDR3. With 6 bases removed from V and 8 bases from J, the gap between germline ends came to 17 bases. From germline, CDR1 is MDHEN and CDR2 SYDVKM. CDR3 sequence (DNA): TGTGCCAGCAGCCCTTTGGGTGTGGAGACCAACGTCCTGACTTTC. This encodes CASSPLGVETNVLTF.

This clonotype was counted ten times or more. The V and J genes are TRBV7-3 and TRBJ2-3, with D possibly being TRBD2 (7 bases). From germline, CDR1 is SGHTA and CDR2 FQGTGA. V lost 7 bases and J 5 bases, leaving 16 bases between the germline ends. The CDR3 is 14 residues long. The chain's CDR3 is CASTLGGAQDTQYF. The CDR3 DNA follows: TGTGCCAGCACCCTGGGGGGGGCGCAAGATACGCAGTATTTT. The full variable domain, rest sourced from reference TRBV7-3 and TRBJ2-3, is GAGVSQTPSNKVTEKGKYVELRCDPISGHTALYWYRQSLGQGPEFLIYFQGTGAADDSGLPNDRFFAVRPEGSVSTLKIQRTERGDSAVYLCASTLGGAQDTQYFGPGTRLTVL.

The chain combines TRBV5-4 with TRBJ1-1, with 9 bases matching TRBD1. Germline CDR1 reads SGHNT; CDR2 reads YYREEE (reference sequence). The CDR3 contains 15 residues. Unmatched junction bases numbered 4, after V lost 0 bases and J lost 4 bases. The CDR3 coding sequence is TGTGCCAGCAGCTTGGAGGGACAGGGAGGCACTGAAGCTTTCTTT. It specifies CASSLEGQGGTEAFF. Full variable domain (remainder filled in from reference TRBV5-4 and TRBJ1-1): ETGVTQSPTHLIKTRGQQVTLRCSSQSGHNTVSWYQQALGQGPQFIFQYYREEENGRGNFPPRFSGLQFPNYSSELNVNALELDDSALYLCASSLEGQGGTEAFFGQGTRLTVV.

The sample holds many counts of this clonotype. The chain has TRBV7-2 and TRBJ2-2; TRBD2 matches at 10 bases. J lost 3 bases, V lost 5 bases, and 3 bases had no gene match. Germline CDR1 and CDR2: SGHTA and FQGNSA. This CDR3 spans 15 amino acids. CDR3 DNA: TGTGCCAGCAGCCAGCGGGGGGGATACACCGGGGAGCTGTTTTTT. Translating it yields CASSQRGGYTGELFF.

This clonotype was counted many times. The chain combines TRBV20-1 with TRBJ1-2; no definite D call. The CDR3 loop spans 15 amino acids. The germline CDR1 and CDR2 sequences are DFQATT and SNEGSKA (reference sequence). Trimming shortened V by 0 bases and J by 8 bases, and 19 bases separated the two germline ends. This chain's CDR3 is CSARELNVPPVGYTF. The CDR3 region has the DNA TGCAGTGCTAGAGAATTGAATGTACCACCGGTAGGCTACACCTTC.

The sample holds many counts of this clonotype. This chain connects TRBV20-1 to TRBJ2-7; 10 bases map to TRBD2. The germline CDR1 and CDR2 sequences are DFQATT and SNEGSKA (reference sequence). The CDR3 length is 13 residues. The V segment lost 5 bases and the J segment 0 bases; nucleotides outside the gene matches: 1. The CDR3 loop reads CSARTSGSYEQYF. DNA of the CDR3: TGCAGTGCTCGGACTAGCGGCTCCTACGAGCAGTACTTC.

The CDR3 DNA sequence: TGTGCCAGCAGCCGCGTCGCACACACCTACGAGCAGTACTTC. Encoded protein: CASSRVAHTYEQYF. The rearrangement links TRBV2 to TRBJ2-7; D is unclear. The germline CDR1 and CDR2 sequences are SNHLY and FYNNEI. The length of the CDR3 is 14 residues. Trimming removed 6 bases from V and 2 bases from J, with 14 bases in between.